This TCR beta chain came from a study of cytomegalovirus exposure and HLA in healthy donors. Every donor was a healthy person donating bone marrow. As concerns this clone: As yet, its antigen is unknown.

Study-wide results and caveats: Later analysis placed DRB1 highest and HLA-C lowest in TCR association rates, which differed by HLA locus. Most of the TCR beta V segments (in an earlier analysis) were productive either about 87% or about 30% of the time.

The PCR ran on 60 Vbeta and 13 Jbeta primers. In the original analysis: Some 11 million of the about 80 million unique TCR beta chains counted in a later analysis were shared. The table came from immunoSEQ multiplex PCR; TCRdb's copy has only in-frame clones and leaves some out. V, J and clone size were drawn from that table, and D and trimming were deduced from the DNA. Here the sample spans approximately 100,000 clones, roughly 79% being singletons. Germline V lookup: CDR1 SQVTM, CDR2 ANQGSEA. The CDR3 has 13 residues. Trimming shortened V by 7 bases and J by 0 bases, and 10 bases separated the two germline ends.

V usage is TRBV29-1 and J usage is TRBJ2-1; weak D call: TRBD1 (5 bases). The TCR was taken from a woman between 40 and 55 years old in good health and CMV-seronegative. The sequenced sample consisted of PBMCs. As DNA, the CDR3 is TGCAGCGCCCTCGACAGCTCCTACAATGAGCAGTTCTTC. Protein sequence: CSALDSSYNEQFF.